One sample yielded the 20 T cell receptor beta chains listed below, sequenced in a study of cytomegalovirus exposure and HLA in healthy donors. PCR used 60 Vbeta primers and 13 Jbeta primers. Profiling relied on immunoSEQ multiplex PCR, and the TCRdb table lists in-frame clones only, not all of them. The table shows 90,000 to 130,000 clones, with 75% to 90% occurring only once. The sample taken for sequencing was PBMCs. Source of these receptors: a man aged 40-50 years in good health and CMV-seronegative.

The rearrangement joins TRBV6-5 to TRBJ2-2; D gene uncertain. CDR3 length equals 14 residues. V dropped 8 bases and J dropped 6 bases, with 16 bases sitting between them. Per the germline V gene, CDR1 is MNHEY and CDR2 is SVGAGI. The CDR3 sequence is CASGGSQVPGELFF. CDR3 sequence (DNA): TGTGCCAGCGGCGGATCCCAAGTCCCCGGGGAGCTGTTTTTT.

The chain uses TRBV6-5 and TRBJ1-1; no definite D call. The CDR3 loop spans 14 amino acids. Between the trimmed V and J ends, which lost 2 bases and 2 bases, there was a span of 9 bases. Germline-derived CDR1 and CDR2 are MNHEY and SVGAGI. CDR3 coding DNA: TGTGCCAGCAGTTACAATAGATACAACACTGAAGCTTTCTTT. It encodes CASSYNRYNTEAFF.

The rearrangement uses TRBV30 and TRBJ2-1; 7 nucleotides line up with TRBD2. CDR1 is GTSNPN, CDR2 SVGIG, per germline (reference sequence). Trimming cost V 0 bases and J 6 bases; bases outside gene matches: 2. This CDR3 has 13 residues. CDR3 DNA sequence: TGTGCCTGGAGTGTTGGACTAGGCAATGAGCAGTTCTTC. Its translation is CAWSVGLGNEQFF. Using reference TRBV30 and TRBJ2-1 for the parts outside the CDR3, the full variable domain is SQTIHQWPATLVQPVGSPLSLECTVEGTSNPNLYWYRQAAGRGLQLLFYSVGIGQISSEVPQNLSASRPQDRQFILSSKKLLLSDSGFYLCAWSVGLGNEQFFGPGTRLTVL.

This sequence joins TRBV7-9 and TRBJ1-6; D ambiguous. CDR3 size: 16 residues. Germline V gives CDR1 SEHNR, CDR2 FQNEAQ (reference sequence). Trimming left V 2 bases short and J 8 bases short, with 16 bases between. CDR3 DNA: TGTGCCAGCAGCTTAAGAGGAAGCGGCCATTATTCACCCCTCCACTTT. Translating gives CASSLRGSGHYSPLHF.

This chain uses TRBV19 with TRBJ1-4; D not certain. The V gene's germline CDR1 is LNHDA and CDR2 SQIVND (reference sequence). Trimming took 5 bases from V and 1 from J, leaving 8 bases between them. CDR3 size: 14 residues. Written as DNA, the CDR3 is TGTGCCAGTAGTGATGGAGGAACTAATGAAAAACTGTTTTTT. It is translated as CASSDGGTNEKLFF. Drawing the rest from reference TRBV19 and TRBJ1-4, the complete variable domain is DGGITQSPKYLFRKEGQNVTLSCEQNLNHDAMYWYRQDPGQGLRLIYYSQIVNDFQKGDIAEGYSVSREKKESFPLTVTSAQKNPTAFYLCASSDGGTNEKLFFGSGTQLSVL.

This clone was detected only a few times. This chain links TRBV6-5 with TRBJ2-3; D possibly corresponds to TRBD1 (7 bases). Germline V CDR1 and CDR2: MNHEY, SVGAGI. This CDR3 has 15 amino acids. V was trimmed by 5 bases and J by 0 bases, leaving 12 bases between them. CDR3 region: CASSRAGGSTDTQYF. CDR3 DNA: TGTGCCAGCAGTAGGGCAGGGGGGAGCACAGATACGCAGTATTTT.

In its sample, this clone was seen a few times. V is TRBV6-6 and J is TRBJ1-4, with D possibly matching TRBD1 (5 bases). From germline, CDR1 is MNHNY and CDR2 SVGAGI (reference sequence). V was trimmed by 5 bases and J by 8 bases, leaving 15 bases between them. The CDR3 runs to 14 residues. The CDR3 DNA sequence: TGTGCCAGCAGTAGCAGGGATTTACGGGAAAAACTGTTTTTT. This encodes CASSSRDLREKLFF.

The chain carries TRBV15 and TRBJ1-2; a weak D match, TRBD1 (6 bases). Per germline, CDR1 LNHNV and CDR2 YYDKDF (reference sequence). The CDR3 covers 14 residues. Trimming pared 4 bases from V and 7 bases from J, leaving 16 bases between. The CDR3 spells CATSIGRGESGYTF. The CDR3 bases are TGTGCCACCAGCATCGGCAGGGGTGAGAGTGGCTACACCTTC.

The J gene is TRBJ1-5, the V gene TRBV19; no firm D call. CDR3 length equals 16 residues. The V gene's germline CDR1 is LNHDA and CDR2 SQIVND (reference sequence). Trimming took 7 bases from V and 0 from J, leaving 16 bases between them. CDR3 bases: TGTGCCAGTACCTCGGCGGGAACCATTAGCAATCAGCCCCAGCATTTT. It specifies CASTSAGTISNQPQHF.

Worth noting for this clone: An end of the junction does not agree with germline; a read error may underlie this. This sequence joins TRBV7-9 and TRBJ1-1; possibly TRBD1 for D (6 bases). Germline-derived CDR1 and CDR2 are SEHNR and FQNEAQ (reference sequence). The length of the CDR3 is 12 residues. The DNA for the CDR3 is TGTTCCAGCAGCTTAGAGACAGGTGAAGCTTTCTTT. Protein: CSSSLETGEAFF.

CDR3 region: CASSIQGTQETQYF. The CDR3 DNA reads as TGTGCCAGCAGTATACAGGGTACCCAAGAGACCCAGTACTTC. The V gene is TRBV6-5, the J gene TRBJ2-5; a weak D match, TRBD1 (6 bases). V was pared by 5 bases and J by 1 base, with 11 bases between. CDR1 and CDR2 from the germline V gene are MNHEY and SVGAGI. The CDR3 extends over 14 amino acids.

The J gene is TRBJ1-1, the V gene TRBV5-1; 12 nucleotides align to TRBD1. The CDR3 spans 15 residues. V trimming: 0 bases; J trimming: 11 bases; junction bases outside the gene matches: 8. Per the germline V gene, CDR1 is SGHRS and CDR2 is YFSETQ. Written as DNA, the CDR3 is TGCGCCAGCAGCTTGGAAGGGACAGGGGGCGCTTACGCTTTCTTT. This sequence encodes CASSLEGTGGAYAFF.

This clone was observed a handful of times. The chain joins TRBV5-1 to TRBJ1-2; D is uncertain. Germline CDR1 is SGHRS and CDR2 is YFSETQ. V lost 0 bases to trimming and J lost 7 bases, with 16 bases between them. The length of the CDR3 is 15 residues. DNA for the CDR3: TGCGCCAGCAGCTTGGGTGCCCAAAACGGTGGTGGCTACACCTTC. It is translated as CASSLGAQNGGGYTF.

The chain employs TRBV21-1 and TRBJ2-3; the D call of TRBD2 is as the table states it, not checked on the DNA. TRBV21-1 is flagged as a pseudogene. There are 18 residues in the CDR3. CDR3 protein: CASSKDAAGAPSTDTQYF. In DNA, the CDR3 is TGTGCCAGCAGCAAAGACGCGGCGGGGGCGCCTAGCACAGATACGCAGTATTTT.

The chain uses TRBV5-1 and TRBJ2-7, with a weak D call TRBD1 (6 bases). The CDR3 is 14 amino acids. Germline V CDR1 and CDR2: SGHRS, YFSETQ. V lost 6 bases and J 5 bases, leaving 18 bases between the germline ends. The CDR3 DNA sequence: TGCGCCAGCAATTCGGCCGGGACAAACCACGAGCAGTACTTC. Its translation is CASNSAGTNHEQYF.

The chain has TRBV5-1 and TRBJ2-7; the D gene is possibly TRBD2 (6 bases). The V end lost 4 bases, the J end lost 6 bases, and 20 bases lay between the germline ends. This CDR3 is 15 amino acids long. Germline V gene lookup returns CDR1 SGHRS and CDR2 YFSETQ. The CDR3 region has the DNA TGCGCCAGCAGCCAAATCGGCGGGGCGAGGGCCGAGCAGTACTTC. Protein: CASSQIGGARAEQYF.

V is TRBV6-5 and J is TRBJ2-7; D possibly corresponds to TRBD2 (6 bases). V was clipped by 1 base and J by 3 bases, with 10 bases between them. The CDR3 is 14 amino acids. CDR1 MNHEY and CDR2 SVGAGI come from the germline V gene. Here the CDR3 DNA reads TGTGCCAGCAGTTACTGGACCGGGAGCTACGAGCAGTACTTC. Protein sequence: CASSYWTGSYEQYF.

The rearrangement links TRBV5-4 to TRBJ2-5; D possibly corresponds to TRBD2 (5 bases). V lost 4 bases, J lost 7 bases, and 8 bases lay in between. This CDR3 has 11 amino acids. The V gene's germline CDR1 is SGHNT and CDR2 YYREEE (reference sequence). CDR3 coding DNA: TGTGCCAGCAGCCTCGGAGGGACCCAGTACTTC. It translates to CASSLGGTQYF.

The rearrangement links TRBV7-2 to TRBJ1-5; 8 nucleotides agree with TRBD1. This CDR3 contains 14 residues. Germline V gives CDR1 SGHTA, CDR2 FQGNSA. With V trimmed by 6 bases and J by 2 bases, 3 bases remained unmatched. The CDR3 DNA reads TGTGCCAGCAGTATGGACAGGGGCAATCAGCCCCAGCATTTT. Amino acid sequence: CASSMDRGNQPQHF. The variable domain in full, completed from reference TRBV7-2 and TRBJ1-5, reads GAGVSQSPSNKVTEKGKDVELRCDPISGHTALYWYRQSLGQGLEFLIYFQGNSAPDKSGLPSDRFSAERTGGSVSTLTIQRTQQEDSAVYLCASSMDRGNQPQHFGDGTRLSIL.

The chain uses TRBV4-1 and TRBJ2-7, with 8 bases fitting TRBD2. The CDR3 length is 17 residues. Unmatched junction bases numbered 10, after V lost 1 base and J lost 2 bases. Germline V gene lookup returns CDR1 MGHRA and CDR2 YSYEKL. CDR3 protein: CASSQVTGGGSPYEQYF. CDR3 DNA: TGCGCCAGCAGCCAAGTAACGGGAGGGGGTTCGCCCTACGAGCAGTACTTC.